This TCR beta chain was obtained from a study of blood T cell repertoires in COVID-19. As handled by the study authors: Estimation of nucleated cell counts relied on the amplification of reference gene primers. The table came from immunoSEQ multiplex PCR; TCRdb's copy has only in-frame clones and leaves some out. The D gene and trimming were derived from the DNA, and the V and J assignments and clone size from that table. This table holds approximately 470,000 clones, about 85% found once. V lost 0 bases, J lost 7 bases, and 2 bases stayed unmatched. The CDR3 consists of 15 residues. CDR1 SGHRS and CDR2 YFSETQ come from the germline V gene. Each participant's cohort was designated according to participant-reported clinical history.

The sequence was obtained from a woman between 18 and 30 years old who had recovered from COVID-19. This rearrangement joins TRBV5-1 to TRBJ1-6; 9 bases are a match to TRBD1. Sequenced: PBMCs or T cells enriched from blood (not recorded which). CDR3 amino acids: CASSLEQGANSPLHF. The CDR3, as DNA: TGCGCCAGCAGCTTGGAACAGGGGGCAAATTCACCCCTCCACTTT.